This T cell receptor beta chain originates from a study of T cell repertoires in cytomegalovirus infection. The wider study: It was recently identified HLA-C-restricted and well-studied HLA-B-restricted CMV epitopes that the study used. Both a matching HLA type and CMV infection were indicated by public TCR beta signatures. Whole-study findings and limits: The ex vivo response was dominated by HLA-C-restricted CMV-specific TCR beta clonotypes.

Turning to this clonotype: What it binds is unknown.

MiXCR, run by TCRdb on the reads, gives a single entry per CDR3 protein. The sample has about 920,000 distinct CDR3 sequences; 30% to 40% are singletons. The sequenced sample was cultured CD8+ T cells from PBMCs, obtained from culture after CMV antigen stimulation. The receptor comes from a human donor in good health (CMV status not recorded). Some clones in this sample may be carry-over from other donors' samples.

In DNA, the CDR3 is TGTGCCAGCAGCACGGGACCGAAGAACACTGAAGCTTTCTTT. Its protein is CASSTGPKNTEAFF. The chain recombines TRBV7-2 with TRBJ1-1; D may be TRBD1 (5 bases). V lost 5 bases and J lost 1, with 11 bases in between. Germline CDR1 is SGHTA and CDR2 is FQGNSA. This CDR3 spans 14 amino acids.